One and the same sample provided the 30 T cell receptor beta chains below, sequenced in a study of blood T cell repertoires in COVID-19. Assay: immunoSEQ multiplex PCR; the TCRdb copy retains only in-frame clones and omits some. The table has around 260,000 clones, about nine tenths seen once. Sample: peripheral blood. The receptor source for this set is a woman aged 25-40 years with active or convalescent COVID-19.

The chain uses TRBV5-1 and TRBJ2-1; 8 nucleotides match TRBD2. From germline, CDR1 is SGHRS and CDR2 YFSETQ. This CDR3 has 14 amino acids. With V trimmed by 4 bases and J by 6 bases, 6 bases remained unmatched. CDR3 nucleotide sequence: TGCGCCAGCAGCCGGGGGGGCGCGGCCAATGAGCAGTTCTTC. It translates to CASSRGGAANEQFF. Together with reference TRBV5-1 and TRBJ2-1, the CDR3 gives the full variable domain: KAGVTQTPRYLIKTRGQQVTLSCSPISGHRSVSWYQQTPGQGLQFLFEYFSETQRNKGNFPGRFSGRQFSNSRSEMNVSTLELGDSALYLCASSRGGAANEQFFGPGTRLTVL.

J is TRBJ1-6 and V is TRBV28; D is undetermined. Germline V gene data show CDR1 as MDHEN and CDR2 as SYDVKM. The CDR3 consists of 12 residues. The germline V and J ends were trimmed by 4 bases and 12 bases, with 10 bases remaining between them. CDR3: CASSSEVGPLHF. In nucleotides, the CDR3 is TGTGCCAGCAGTTCTGAGGTGGGACCCCTCCACTTT.

The V call is TRBV27, the J call TRBJ2-3; weak D call: TRBD1 (6 bases). V was trimmed by 8 bases and J by 0 bases, leaving 12 bases between them. The CDR3 loop spans 14 amino acids. The germline CDR1 and CDR2 sequences are MNHEY and SMNVEV (reference sequence). This CDR3 reads CASGGQGSTDTQYF. The CDR3 bases are TGTGCCAGCGGGGGCCAGGGTAGCACAGATACGCAGTATTTT.

A word on this clone: Other DNA sequences from this sample encode an identical CDR3 as well. This chain links TRBV6-5 with TRBJ1-1, with D possibly matching TRBD1 (6 bases). This CDR3 contains 15 residues. CDR1 is MNHEY, CDR2 SVGAGI, per germline. V lost 6 bases, J lost 5 bases, and 19 bases lay in between. The CDR3 nucleotides read TGTGCCAGCAGCCCATCGGGGGGCAGGAGTACTGAAGCTTTCTTT. Translated, it gives CASSPSGGRSTEAFF.

This sequence joins TRBV19 and TRBJ1-5; D is unclear. V gave up 3 bases and J gave up 2 bases, with 11 bases separating them. CDR3 length: 15 amino acids. Germline CDR1 reads LNHDA; CDR2 reads SQIVND (reference sequence). The CDR3 reads CASSIRTVGNQPQHF. CDR3 in DNA: TGTGCCAGTAGTATCAGGACTGTGGGCAATCAGCCCCAGCATTTT.

V gene TRBV28 combines with J gene TRBJ1-1, with D unclear. Germline lookup yields CDR1 MDHEN and CDR2 SYDVKM. CDR3 size: 13 residues. The V and J ends lost 9 bases and 4 bases respectively, with 15 bases between them. The DNA for the CDR3 is TGTGCCAGTTCCCAGGCCTTGTTCACTGAAGCTTTCTTT. Amino acids: CASSQALFTEAFF.

The chain couples TRBV19 to TRBJ1-1, with D possibly TRBD1 on 5 matching bases. The CDR3 runs 14 residues. Looked up from germline, CDR1 is LNHDA and CDR2 is SQIVND (reference sequence). V was pared by 5 bases and J by 0 bases, with 10 bases between. DNA of the CDR3: TGTGCCAGTAGTCAGGGCACCCTGAACACTGAAGCTTTCTTT. Its translation is CASSQGTLNTEAFF.

The genes are TRBV5-5 and TRBJ1-5, with 7 bases identical to TRBD1. With 0 bases clipped from V and 4 bases from J, the junction kept 7 bases outside the gene matches. The germline gives CDR1 SGHKS, CDR2 YYEKEE (reference sequence). CDR3 length: 16 residues. The CDR3 sequence: CASSLVWTGRNQPQHF. CDR3 sequence (DNA): TGTGCCAGCAGCTTGGTCTGGACAGGCCGGAATCAGCCCCAGCATTTT.

This clone came up once. The genes are TRBV10-3 and TRBJ1-1; TRBD1 matches 9 bases. V lost 2 bases and J lost 3; bases outside the gene matches: 4. The CDR3 loop spans 15 amino acids. CDR1 is ENHRY and CDR2 is SYGVKD in the germline V gene. The CDR3 sequence: CAISETGGRHTEAFF. CDR3 nucleotide sequence: TGTGCCATCAGTGAGACAGGGGGCCGACACACTGAAGCTTTCTTT.

The CDR3: CASSPSAKNIQYF. The CDR3 coding sequence is TGTGCCAGCAGCCCCTCAGCCAAAAACATTCAGTACTTC. This chain uses TRBV6-5 with TRBJ2-4; D uncertain. Per germline, CDR1 MNHEY and CDR2 SVGAGI. CDR3 length: 13 residues. The germline V and J ends were trimmed by 6 bases and 0 bases, with 6 bases remaining between them.

The chain links TRBV7-2 to TRBJ2-1, with 8 bases fitting TRBD2. Germline CDR1 is SGHTA and CDR2 is FQGNSA. CDR3 length: 14 amino acids. V dropped 2 bases and J dropped 4; count of bases not matched to a gene: 1. This CDR3 is CASSLQRGYNEQFF. In DNA form, the CDR3 reads TGTGCCAGCAGCTTACAGCGGGGGTACAATGAGCAGTTCTTC.

The chain joins TRBV19 to TRBJ1-2, with unresolved D. Germline-derived CDR1 and CDR2 are LNHDA and SQIVND (reference sequence). The V end was cut by 3 bases, the J end by 5 bases, with 7 bases between. The CDR3 loop spans 12 amino acids. Here the CDR3 reads CASSIFEYGYTF. The DNA for the CDR3 is TGTGCCAGTAGTATCTTCGAGTATGGCTACACCTTC.

The chain recombines TRBV29-1 with TRBJ1-1; D is perhaps TRBD1 (5 bases). The CDR3 sequence is 18 residues long. V dropped 5 bases and J dropped 6 bases, with 31 bases sitting between them. The germline gives CDR1 SQVTM, CDR2 ANQGSEA. CDR3 protein: CSVPMAGTTGQAYAEAFF. The DNA for the CDR3 is TGCAGCGTTCCGATGGCAGGGACTACGGGTCAGGCCTACGCTGAAGCTTTCTTT.

The chain has TRBV14 and TRBJ1-2; D not certain. CDR3 length: 14 residues. V dropped 2 bases and J dropped 7 bases, with 14 bases sitting between them. Per germline, CDR1 SGHDN and CDR2 FVKESK. As DNA, the CDR3 is TGTGCCAGCAGCCAAAATCGGCATCCGGGTGGCTACACCTTC. This sequence encodes CASSQNRHPGGYTF.

The chain combines TRBV15 with TRBJ2-2; possible D gene TRBD1, 5 bases. Germline CDR1 reads LNHNV; CDR2 reads YYDKDF (reference sequence). The CDR3 is made up of 12 amino acids. Deletions cut 8 bases from V and 5 bases from J, with 9 bases between. CDR3 DNA sequence: TGTGCCACCTCCAGGGATACCGGGGAGCTGTTTTTT. Translation gives CATSRDTGELFF.

The V gene is TRBV19, the J gene TRBJ1-1; tentative D call: TRBD1 (6 bases). V was cut by 2 bases and J by 4 bases, with 11 bases left in between. CDR3 size: 14 residues. Germline CDR1 reads LNHDA; CDR2 reads SQIVND (reference sequence). DNA for the CDR3: TGTGCCAGTAGTATAACAGCAGGGGCCACTGAAGCTTTCTTT. As protein: CASSITAGATEAFF.

The V gene is TRBV4-3, the J gene TRBJ1-1; D not resolved. CDR1 is LGHNA and CDR2 is YSLEER in the germline V gene. The V gene lost 4 bases and the J gene lost 0 bases, with 12 bases spanning the gap. The CDR3 is 15 amino acids. CDR3: CASSLEEGMNTEAFF. In DNA, the CDR3 is TGCGCCAGCAGCCTCGAGGAGGGCATGAACACTGAAGCTTTCTTT.

The sample holds a few counts of this clone. The CDR3 region has the DNA TGTGCCAGCAGCCGCGGACAGGGGGCAACTAATGAAAAACTGTTTTTT. Translated, it gives CASSRGQGATNEKLFF. The chain is built from TRBV5-5 and TRBJ1-4; 10 positions match TRBD1. CDR1 and CDR2 from the germline V gene are SGHKS and YYEKEE (reference sequence). CDR3 length: 16 residues. Trimming removed 4 bases from V and 0 bases from J; junction bases left unmatched: 3.

V gene TRBV27 combines with J gene TRBJ2-2; 11 nucleotides match TRBD2. The CDR3 is 18 amino acids. Germline assignment: CDR1 MNHEY and CDR2 SMNVEV (reference sequence). After removal of 11 bases from V and 0 bases from J, the junction contained 14 bases not matched to a gene. The CDR3 DNA reads TGTGCCTCCGCCCCTGGTAGGGGACTAGCGGCGAACACCGGGGAGCTGTTTTTT. This translates into CASAPGRGLAANTGELFF.

This chain joins TRBV7-8 and TRBJ1-2, with D hard to call. Per germline, CDR1 SGHVS and CDR2 FQNEAQ. The CDR3 totals 17 residues. V was shortened by 7 bases and J by 2 bases, with 23 bases between the two germline ends. The CDR3 DNA sequence: TGTGCCAGCACCCCTATGAGGTCAGCGGGCATCAACTATGGCTACACCTTC. It encodes CASTPMRSAGINYGYTF. Full variable domain (rest looked up from reference TRBV7-8 and TRBJ1-2): GAGVSQSPRYKVAKRGQDVALRCDPISGHVSLFWYQQALGQGPEFLTYFQNEAQLDKSGLPSDRFFAERPEGSVSTLKIQRTQQEDSAVYLCASTPMRSAGINYGYTFGSGTRLTVV.

This clone was picked up one time. The chain links TRBV7-2 to TRBJ2-3; tentatively, D is TRBD1 (5 bases). This CDR3 is built from 15 residues. Germline CDR1 SGHTA, CDR2 FQGNSA. Trimming took 4 bases from V and 1 from J, leaving 12 bases between them. The DNA of the CDR3 is TGTGCCAGCAGCTACGACAGTATCGGCACAGATACGCAGTATTTT. Encoded protein: CASSYDSIGTDTQYF.

The chain joins TRBV14 to TRBJ2-7; tentatively, D is TRBD1 (6 bases). CDR1 is SGHDN and CDR2 is FVKESK in the germline V gene. This CDR3 region has 14 residues. Deletions cut 5 bases from V and 1 base from J, with 12 bases between. CDR3 loop: CASSSRQDSYEQYF. The CDR3 DNA is TGTGCCAGCAGCTCTAGACAGGATTCCTACGAGCAGTACTTC.

This chain uses TRBV5-1 with TRBJ1-2; D is uncertain. CDR3 size: 13 residues. The ends were cut back, 0 bases at V and 4 bases at J, with 7 bases in the middle. The V gene's germline CDR1 is SGHRS and CDR2 YFSETQ. CDR3 amino acids: CASSLGTSYGYTF. The CDR3 DNA reads TGCGCCAGCAGCTTGGGTACAAGCTATGGCTACACCTTC.

The table lists this clone with a count of one. The V call is TRBV10-3, the J call TRBJ1-2; TRBD1 aligns across 7 bases. The CDR3 sequence is 14 residues long. The V segment lost 6 bases and the J segment 3 bases; nucleotides outside the gene matches: 7. CDR1 and CDR2 from the germline V gene are ENHRY and SYGVKD. The CDR3, as DNA: TGTGCCATCAGACCCACCGGGACAGACTATGGCTACACCTTC. As protein: CAIRPTGTDYGYTF.

The chain recombines TRBV12-3 or TRBV12-4 with TRBJ2-3; 11 bases agree with TRBD2. CDR3 length: 13 residues. V lost 3 bases and J lost 14; bases outside the gene matches: 7. The CDR3 here is CASSLSSGGAMYF. CDR3 coding DNA: TGTGCCAGCAGTTTGAGTAGCGGGGGGGCGATGTATTTT.

The CDR3 here is CASSYGGSGNTEAFF. The CDR3 DNA reads as TGTGCCAGCAGTTACGGGGGCTCTGGGAACACTGAAGCTTTCTTT. The V gene is TRBV6-2 or TRBV6-3, the J gene TRBJ1-1; perhaps TRBD1 as D (6 bases). The CDR3 runs to 15 residues. Trimming removed 2 bases at V and 1 base at J, with 11 bases between. Germline V lookup: CDR1 MNHEY, CDR2 SVGEGT.

The chain carries TRBV9 and TRBJ2-3; TRBD2 agrees at 9 bases. Germline assignment: CDR1 SGDLS and CDR2 YYNGEE. Trimming removed 10 bases from V and 2 bases from J; junction bases left unmatched: 17. This CDR3 comprises 17 residues. The CDR3 nucleotides are TGTGCCTCTGCGAGGAGCGGGAGGTTTTCCGACACAGATACGCAGTATTTT. Amino acid sequence: CASARSGRFSDTDTQYF.

V gene TRBV5-1 combines with J gene TRBJ1-4; D gene uncertain. This CDR3 has 13 amino acids. Per germline, CDR1 SGHRS and CDR2 YFSETQ. With 0 bases removed from V and 8 bases from J, the gap between germline ends came to 8 bases. CDR3 nucleotides: TGCGCCAGCAGCTTGGAGTCTCGGGAAAAACTGTTTTTT. Protein product: CASSLESREKLFF.

This clone was seen just once. The chain has TRBV7-3 and TRBJ1-5; D is perhaps TRBD1 (5 bases). Germline assignment: CDR1 SGHTA and CDR2 FQGTGA. V was cut by 3 bases and J by 0 bases, with 15 bases left in between. The CDR3 runs 17 residues. The CDR3 DNA reads TGTGCCAGCAGCTTCGACCAGGGTGGATATAGCAATCAGCCCCAGCATTTT. It encodes CASSFDQGGYSNQPQHF.

The chain combines TRBV6-1 with TRBJ1-5, with D perhaps matching TRBD1 (6 bases). Between the trimmed V and J ends, which lost 2 bases and 4 bases, there was a span of 21 bases. This CDR3 is built from 18 residues. Germline lookup yields CDR1 MNHNS and CDR2 SASEGT. The chain's CDR3 is CASSESGKGRGGNQPQHF. The DNA for the CDR3 is TGTGCCAGCAGTGAATCTGGGAAAGGGCGAGGGGGAAATCAGCCCCAGCATTTT.